The 7 T cell receptor beta chains presented below share a single source sample, sequenced in a study of T cell repertoires in aging, cancer and after chemotherapy. The template was genomic DNA from peripheral blood, not RNA. Multiplex touch-down PCR with TRB-A/B primers amplified rearranged V-D-J TRB sequences. One entry per CDR3 protein, called by TCRdb with MiXCR from the multiplex PCR reads. This repertoire shows 7,500 or so distinct CDR3 sequences, 35% to 50% found once; its top ten account for 14% to 15%. The sequenced sample was blood. Every receptor here comes from a human donor in good health.

This clonotype was observed once. The rearrangement uses TRBV6-1 and TRBJ2-1; 7 bases line up with TRBD1. Trimming removed 0 bases from V and 8 bases from J; junction bases left unmatched: 10. Per germline, CDR1 MNHNS and CDR2 SASEGT. CDR3 length: 16 amino acids. CDR3 sequence (DNA): TGTGCCAGCAGTGAAGCATCGGGGACAGCGCCTTATGAGCAGTTCTTC. Translating gives CASSEASGTAPYEQFF.

This clonotype was detected a few times. V is TRBV29-1 and J is TRBJ2-1, with 9 bases aligning to TRBD2. The CDR3 covers 15 residues. Germline V gives CDR1 SQVTM, CDR2 ANQGSEA. The V gene end was trimmed by 6 bases and the J gene end by 3 bases; junction bases not matched to a gene: 9. CDR3 in amino acids: CSVEVAGVDYNEQFF. The CDR3 DNA reads as TGCAGCGTAGAGGTAGCGGGGGTGGACTACAATGAGCAGTTCTTC.

The chain couples TRBV20-1 to TRBJ1-4; D gene ambiguous. CDR3 size: 15 residues. Germline assignment: CDR1 DFQATT and CDR2 SNEGSKA (reference sequence). V lost 0 bases to trimming and J lost 4 bases, with 12 bases between them. CDR3 DNA sequence: TGCAGTGCTAGAGAGGATAGGGCGTTTAATGAAAAACTGTTTTTT. This sequence encodes CSAREDRAFNEKLFF.

This clonotype showed up just a few times. This chain joins TRBV5-1 and TRBJ1-5; a possible D gene is TRBD1 (5 bases). CDR1 SGHRS and CDR2 YFSETQ come from the germline V gene. Trimming left V 0 bases short and J 2 bases short, with 9 bases between. The CDR3 is 15 amino acids. As DNA, the CDR3 is TGCGCCAGCAGCTTGGATCAGGGCCGCAATCAGCCCCAGCATTTT. Encoded protein: CASSLDQGRNQPQHF.

The rearrangement joins TRBV7-9 to TRBJ2-7, with unresolved D. The germline gives CDR1 SEHNR, CDR2 FQNEAQ (reference sequence). This CDR3 comprises 13 residues. V lost 1 base, J lost 6 bases, and 10 bases lay in between. The CDR3 nucleotides are TGTGCCAGCAGCTTAGAAGGCCCTCTCGAGCAGTACTTC. Translating it yields CASSLEGPLEQYF.

V is TRBV29-1 and J is TRBJ1-5; the D gene is possibly TRBD1 (6 bases). Germline V gene data show CDR1 as SQVTM and CDR2 as ANQGSEA. The V end lost 7 bases, the J end lost 1 base, and 17 bases lay between the germline ends. This CDR3 contains 15 residues. The CDR3 DNA follows: TGCAGCGCCAGAGTCGGGGGCGGAAGCAATCAGCCCCAGCATTTT. This encodes CSARVGGGSNQPQHF.

The rearrangement links TRBV12-3 or TRBV12-4 to TRBJ2-3; 7 positions match TRBD2. CDR3 length: 16 residues. V lost 5 bases, J lost 5 bases, and 13 bases stayed unmatched. DNA of the CDR3: TGTGCCAGCAGTCTGGTAGGCGGGAGACCTTTAGATACGCAGTATTTT. Translated, it gives CASSLVGGRPLDTQYF.